A selection of T cell receptor beta chains follows, all from one sample in a study of technical replicates of blood from a handful of donors. Using immunoSEQ multiplex PCR, the repertoire was profiled, and TCRdb retains in-frame clones only, with some absent. The repertoire holds about 100,000 clones, with approximately 94% as singletons. Sequencing used T cells isolated from PBMCs. Receptors originate from a human donor in good health. Both conserved end residues are part of each CDR3. The D gene is left open where the match is weak. Some rows have no size entry. The others give once, few or many, or a class for an expanded clone.

14	TRBV2	NA	TRBJ1-2	NA	TGTGCCAGCACCAAAGCGGGGCGCGACTATGGCTACACCTTC	CASTKAGRDYGYTF
18	TRBV7-9	TRBD1	TRBJ2-2	NA	TGTGCCAGCAGCTTACTCAGAACGGCACAGGGGTACACCGGGGAGCTGTTTTTT	CASSLLRTAQGYTGELFF
17	TRBV16	NA	TRBJ2-3	NA	TGTGCCAGCAGCCAATCGCGACCAGGCCACCCCACAGATACGCAGTATTTT	CASSQSRPGHPTDTQYF
15	TRBV25-1	TRBD1	TRBJ1-1	once	TGTGCCAGCAGTGAGGAGGGACAGGGCCGGACTGAAGCTTTCTTT	CASSEEGQGRTEAFF
15	TRBV27	NA	TRBJ1-1	NA	TGTGCCAGCAGTTGGAGTGGGAGCCTGAACACTGAAGCTTTCTTT	CASSWSGSLNTEAFF
15	TRBV5-1	NA	TRBJ2-7	NA	TGCGCCAGCAGCTTGCGTGCGGAACCCACGTACGAGCAGTACTTC	CASSLRAEPTYEQYF
16	TRBV7-6	NA	TRBJ1-4	NA	TGTGCCAGCAGTTACCGATCAGGGGCAACTAATGAAAAACTGTTTTTT	CASSYRSGATNEKLFF
16	TRBV7-7	TRBD2	TRBJ2-2	NA	TGTGCTAGCAGCTTAAACGGGGGGGCGAACACCGGGGAGCTGTTTTTT	CASSLNGGANTGELFF
13	TRBV2	TRBD2	TRBJ2-1	NA	TGTGCCAGCTCTAGCGGGAGCTACAATGAGCAGTTCTTC	CASSSGSYNEQFF
13	TRBV5-1	NA	TRBJ2-3	NA	TGCGCCAGCAATCTTCAAGCGGCAGATACGCAGTATTTT	CASNLQAADTQYF
14	TRBV14	NA	TRBJ2-2	once	TGTGCCAGCAGCCAAGATAGGAGGGCCGGGGAGCTGTTTTTT	CASSQDRRAGELFF
16	TRBV5-8	TRBD1	TRBJ2-5	NA	TGTGCCAGCAGCTTGGCCGGGACAGGGGGTTGGGAGACCCAGTACTTC	CASSLAGTGGWETQYF
14	TRBV5-1	TRBD1	TRBJ2-5	NA	TGCGCCAGCAGCTTGGGAGGGGGCTGGGAGACCCAGTACTTC	CASSLGGGWETQYF
17	TRBV5-4	NA	TRBJ2-3	NA	TGTGCCAGCAGCTTGGCCTCTGGCAGGTCATACACAGATACGCAGTATTTT	CASSLASGRSYTDTQYF
16	TRBV13	TRBD2	TRBJ2-1	NA	TGTGCCAGCAGCTGGCGGCTAGCGGGAGGGTATAATGAGCAGTTCTTC	CASSWRLAGGYNEQFF
16	TRBV30	NA	TRBJ2-7	NA	TGTGCCTGGAGGGATAATCCGGGGGGCAGCTCCTACGAGCAGTACTTC	CAWRDNPGGSSYEQYF
14	TRBV2	NA	TRBJ1-1	NA	TGTGCCACCCGATCGGGGAACACGAACACTGAAGCTTTCTTT	CATRSGNTNTEAFF
12	TRBV4-1	NA	TRBJ2-7	NA	TGCGCCAGCAGCCAACTTGGACGACTACAGTACTTC	CASSQLGRLQYF
17	TRBV6-1	TRBD1	TRBJ2-2	NA	TGTGCCAGCAGTGAACTGGGACAGGGGGTGGATACCGGGGAGCTGTTTTTT	CASSELGQGVDTGELFF
16	TRBV5-1	TRBD1	TRBJ2-5	NA	TGCGCCAGCAGCACCGGACAGGGCCCTCCTCAAGAGACCCAGTACTTC	CASSTGQGPPQETQYF
14	TRBV29-1	TRBD2	TRBJ2-7	NA	TGCAGCGTTGCCCTAGCGGGGGGCCTCTACGAGCAGTACTTC	CSVALAGGLYEQYF
14	TRBV7-2	TRBD1	TRBJ1-5	few	TGTGCCAGCTTAAAGGACAGGGTTGGACAGCCCCAGCATTTT	CASLKDRVGQPQHF
12	TRBV28	NA	TRBJ1-2	NA	TGTGCCAGCACCAAAGGGGGATATGGCTACACCTTC	CASTKGGYGYTF
14	TRBV10-3	NA	TRBJ2-5	NA	TGTGCCACCAGCGGTGGGCGGGATGTGGAGACCCAGTACTTC	CATSGGRDVETQYF